This T cell receptor (beta chain) was sequenced in a study of early T cells in non-severe SARS-CoV-2 infection. Study background: The chains were unpaired, and the sequenced material was bulk RNA from unsorted whole blood.

The CDR3 has 14 amino acids. Germline V gives CDR1 MDHEN, CDR2 SYDVKM. Germline trimming cut 6 bases from V and 12 bases from J; bases unmatched to any gene: 9. Broader study findings: CD4 and private specificities were missed by VDJdb matching, which favored anti-spike CD8 responses.

Unique molecular identifiers were affixed to single, distinct cDNA molecules. TCRdb recomputed calls from the 5' RACE reads with MiXCR, one row per CDR3 protein. The sample includes about 77,000 distinct CDR3 sequences, 7.5% to 10% of them seen just once. Comments on this clonotype: The antigen is not known.

Sequenced material: whole blood. This chain connects TRBV28 to TRBJ1-6, with 9 bases fitting TRBD1. This clonotype was obtained from an adult who was a healthcare worker with PCR-confirmed SARS-CoV-2 infection or an uninfected control (not recorded which). CDR3 region: CASREGTGPQPLHF. Here the CDR3 DNA reads TGTGCCAGCAGGGAAGGGACAGGGCCTCAACCCCTCCACTTT.